These T cell receptor beta chains were read from a single sample in a study of Ad26.COV2.S vaccination and SARS-CoV-2 variants. Assay used: immunoSEQ multiplex PCR; TCRdb lists only in-frame clones, some missing. The sample carries around 500,000 clones, about 88% recorded once. Here the sequenced sample was peripheral blood, taken in a trial of Ad26.COV2.S vaccine versus placebo. The receptors stem from a person between 18 and 60 years old who received the Ad26.COV2.S COVID-19 vaccine or a placebo. CDR3s include the opening cysteine and the closing phenylalanine or tryptophan. Fields, in order: clone size, D gene, V gene, J gene, CDR3 DNA, CDR3 protein. A D gene is named only where the DNA matches it firmly. Not every row has a clone size; where given, it reads once, few, many or a size class.

NA	TRBD2	TRBV24-1	TRBJ2-1	TGTGCCACCAGTGATTGGGGGACTAGCGGGAGATACAATGAGCAGTTCTTC	CATSDWGTSGRYNEQFF
few	TRBD1	TRBV10-3	TRBJ1-6	TGTGCCATCAGACCCGGGACAGGGTCCGGTGGGTCCTATAATTCACCCCTCCACTTT	CAIRPGTGSGGSYNSPLHF
few	TRBD1	TRBV9	TRBJ1-5	TGTGCCAGCAGCGTAGAACACTTCACAGGGGGTAGCAATCAGCCCCAGCATTTT	CASSVEHFTGGSNQPQHF
NA	NA	TRBV7-8	TRBJ1-4	TGTGCCAGCAGCAGGTCGACAGCAACTAATGAAAAACTGTTTTTT	CASSRSTATNEKLFF
NA	NA	TRBV19	TRBJ1-5	TGTGCCAGTAGTATTTACGGTTTAGGAAATCAGCCCCAGCATTTT	CASSIYGLGNQPQHF
NA	NA	TRBV6-4	TRBJ1-1	TGTGCCAGCAGTGTCGGTCATCCAAAGGGCACTGAAGCTTTCTTT	CASSVGHPKGTEAFF
NA	TRBD2	TRBV18	TRBJ2-7	TGTGCCAGCTCACCGGACCCGGGGGGACGGTACTTC	CASSPDPGGRYF
NA	NA	TRBV29-1	TRBJ1-2	TGCAGCGTTCAGAAGGGGGGTCGGAACTATGGCTACACCTTC	CSVQKGGRNYGYTF
NA	TRBD1	TRBV6-6	TRBJ2-5	TGTGCCAGCAGTGGACAGGGACCGGAGACCCAGTACTTC	CASSGQGPETQYF
NA	NA	TRBV6-5	TRBJ1-4	TGTGCCAGCAGCAATGGGGGGGCAACTAATGAAAAACTGTTTTTT	CASSNGGATNEKLFF
NA	NA	TRBV27	TRBJ2-7	TGTGCCAGCAGTTTTAGGGGGTTTTCATACGAGCAGTACTTC	CASSFRGFSYEQYF
NA	NA	TRBV7-2	TRBJ1-4	TGTGCCAGCAGCTGGCAGCGTAATGAAAAACTGTTTTTT	CASSWQRNEKLFF
NA	NA	TRBV5-1	TRBJ2-7	TGCGCCAGCAGCTTGGTCGGGGGACAAACCTACGAGCAGTACTTC	CASSLVGGQTYEQYF
NA	TRBD2	TRBV6-2/TRBV6-3	TRBJ2-3	TGTGCCAGCAGTTCTTGGAGCGGGGGGTCGGTAGATACGCAGTATTTT	CASSSWSGGSVDTQYF
NA	NA	TRBV3-1/TRBV3-2	TRBJ2-5	TGTGCCAGCTTAGGGGGGGCAGGGACCCAGTACTTC	CASLGGAGTQYF
NA	TRBD1	TRBV3-1/TRBV3-2	TRBJ2-1	TGTGCCAGCCGGGGACAGGGGGCAAAGGCCTACAATGAGCAGTTCTTC	CASRGQGAKAYNEQFF
NA	NA	TRBV13	TRBJ2-5	TGTGCCAGCAGCTCCCAGGGAGTCGCGGGGGCTGGGGAGACCCAGTACTTC	CASSSQGVAGAGETQYF
few	NA	TRBV11-2	TRBJ2-7	TGTGCCAGCATGGCCGGGGCAGGCTACGAGCAGTACTTC	CASMAGAGYEQYF
NA	NA	TRBV6-6	TRBJ1-1	TGTGCCAGCAGTAACCCAATCGGAAATGGCACTGAAGCTTTCTTT	CASSNPIGNGTEAFF
NA	NA	TRBV7-8	TRBJ1-3	TGTGCCAGCAGCTTAGATGGAGAGGTTCCTGGAAACACCATATATTTT	CASSLDGEVPGNTIYF
NA	NA	TRBV19	TRBJ1-1	TGTGCCAGTAGTATTCTCGACAGGAACACTGAAGCTTTCTTT	CASSILDRNTEAFF
NA	TRBD1	TRBV5-6	TRBJ1-2	TGTGCCAGCAGCTTGGGGGGGACAGGAGCAAACGCTGGCTACACCTTC	CASSLGGTGANAGYTF
NA	TRBD1	TRBV2	TRBJ1-1	TGTGCCAGCAGTTGGGACAGGGTGAACACTGAAGCTTTCTTT	CASSWDRVNTEAFF
NA	TRBD1	TRBV2	TRBJ1-1	TGTGCCAGCATTAAAGACAGGGGCAACACTGAAGCTTTCTTT	CASIKDRGNTEAFF
NA	NA	TRBV19	TRBJ1-3	TGTGCCAGTACCGCCACCCGGACGTACTCTGGAAACACCATATATTTT	CASTATRTYSGNTIYF
NA	TRBD2	TRBV15	TRBJ2-1	TGTGCCACCAGCCCGACCCTAGCGGGAGCACATGATGAGCAGTTCTTC	CATSPTLAGAHDEQFF
NA	NA	TRBV11-1	TRBJ1-1	TGTGCCAGCAGCCCTTATACAGGGTTGAACACTGAAGCTTTCTTT	CASSPYTGLNTEAFF
NA	NA	TRBV6-2/TRBV6-3	TRBJ2-3	TGTGCCAGCAGTTACTCGGGGGGGGCCGCAGATACGCAGTATTTT	CASSYSGGAADTQYF
NA	NA	TRBV7-9	TRBJ2-2	TGTGCCAGCAGCCAGTCCGGGGGGCGAGTTGACACCGGGGAGCTGTTTTTT	CASSQSGGRVDTGELFF
NA	NA	TRBV6-6	TRBJ2-7	TGTGCCAGCAGACGCGGCCAAACAGGGACGGGCGAGCAGTACTTC	CASRRGQTGTGEQYF
few	NA	TRBV27	TRBJ1-6	TGTGCCAGCAGTCCCTGGGGGCAGACGAGCTCCTATAATTCACCCCTCCACTTT	CASSPWGQTSSYNSPLHF
few	NA	TRBV9	TRBJ1-5	TGTGCCAGCAGCGTAGACGGGAGCCAGGGTCAGCCCCAGCATTTT	CASSVDGSQGQPQHF
NA	TRBD1	TRBV7-6	TRBJ2-7	TGTGCCAGCAGCCTCCAACCACAGGGGACCTACGAGCAGTACTTC	CASSLQPQGTYEQYF
NA	NA	TRBV3-1/TRBV3-2	TRBJ1-1	TGTGCCAGCAGCCAAGACGGAGGCGGTAATTTTGAAGCTTTCTTT	CASSQDGGGNFEAFF
NA	NA	TRBV19	TRBJ2-7	TGTGCCAGTAGTATTAAGGGTCTCACCTACGAGCAGTACTTC	CASSIKGLTYEQYF
NA	NA	TRBV27	TRBJ1-5	TGTGCCAGCAGTTCCGGGGGAAGCAATCAGCCCCAGCATTTT	CASSSGGSNQPQHF
NA	NA	TRBV7-2	TRBJ1-3	TGTGCCAGCAGCCCGAACGGGAGAAACACCATATATTTT	CASSPNGRNTIYF
NA	NA	TRBV7-3	TRBJ2-3	TGTGCCAGCAGCTTTGGGGTGCGCACAGATACGCAGTATTTT	CASSFGVRTDTQYF
NA	NA	TRBV6-2/TRBV6-3	TRBJ1-1	TGTGCCAGCAGTTACTCGGAGAACACTGAAGCTTTCTTT	CASSYSENTEAFF
NA	NA	TRBV27	TRBJ1-1	TGTGCCAGCAACAAGGTTCGGGCTTTCACTGAAGCTTTCTTT	CASNKVRAFTEAFF
NA	NA	TRBV11-2	TRBJ2-7	TGTGCCAGCAGCTTCCCCGGTGGGCGCGAGCAGTACTTC	CASSFPGGREQYF
NA	TRBD1	TRBV5-4	TRBJ1-3	TGTGCCAGCAGCTCACTCGGGACAGGGGAAGGAAACACCATATATTTT	CASSSLGTGEGNTIYF
NA	NA	TRBV15	TRBJ1-1	TGTGCCACCAGCAGAGATCGGGGGAGCTCTGAAGCTTTCTTT	CATSRDRGSSEAFF
NA	NA	TRBV7-9	TRBJ1-3	TGTGCCAGCAGCTTACTCGGGACGTATGGAAACACCATATATTTT	CASSLLGTYGNTIYF
NA	NA	TRBV7-8	TRBJ2-7	TGTGCCAGCAGCTTAGCAGGGGGTTCCTACGAGCAGTACTTC	CASSLAGGSYEQYF
NA	NA	TRBV7-9	TRBJ2-7	TGTGCCAGCAGCCGAGAAGGTACGCGGGAGCAGTACTTC	CASSREGTREQYF
NA	NA	TRBV9	TRBJ2-2	TGTGCCAGCAGCGTCTACGCATGGGGAACCGGGGAGCTGTTTTTT	CASSVYAWGTGELFF
NA	NA	TRBV28	TRBJ1-5	TGTGCCAGCAGTCCAGGGCTAGGGTCGCGCCAGCCCCAGCATTTT	CASSPGLGSRQPQHF
NA	NA	TRBV2	TRBJ2-5	TGTGCCAGCACACAGGTTCAAGAGACCCAGTACTTC	CASTQVQETQYF